One sample yielded the 21 T cell receptor beta chains listed below, sequenced in a study of sequential checkpoint blockade in melanoma. TCRdb's table, derived via immunoSEQ multiplex PCR, lists solely in-frame clones and lacks some. The data show 30,000 to 45,000 clones, with about 88% seen just once and under 15% held by the top ten. The treatment is: randomized to nivolumab then ipilimumab (arm A) or the reverse (arm B). Specimen: CD8+ T cells sorted from blood (inferred from file names), collected from a patient given nivolumab and ipilimumab in sequence. These receptors originate from a human donor with melanoma.

The V call is TRBV5-6, the J call TRBJ1-1; D possibly corresponds to TRBD1 (5 bases). Per germline, CDR1 SGHDT and CDR2 YYEEEE. V was cut by 0 bases and J by 4 bases, with 10 bases left in between. This CDR3 has 14 amino acids. CDR3 amino acids: CASSLALRGTEAFF. In DNA, the CDR3 is TGTGCCAGCAGCTTGGCCCTAAGGGGCACTGAAGCTTTCTTT.

The genes are TRBV12-5 and TRBJ2-2; 10 bases are shared with TRBD1. This CDR3 has 18 residues. Trimming took 4 bases from V and 5 from J; bases not matched to a gene: 13. CDR1 LGHNT and CDR2 FRNRAP come from the germline V gene. Here the CDR3 reads CASGWDKTGGAITGELFF. DNA of the CDR3: TGTGCTAGTGGTTGGGATAAGACAGGGGGCGCAATAACCGGGGAGCTGTTTTTT.

The chain couples TRBV13 to TRBJ1-5; D remains unclear. CDR1 is PRHDT and CDR2 is FYEKMQ in the germline V gene (reference sequence). There are 14 residues in the CDR3. Trimming pared 9 bases from V and 2 bases from J, leaving 14 bases between. CDR3 residues: CASTRREGNQPQHF. CDR3 in DNA: TGTGCCAGTACAAGAAGGGAGGGCAATCAGCCCCAGCATTTT.

The gene calls are TRBV7-9 and TRBJ2-1, with 8 positions matching TRBD1. There are 15 residues in the CDR3. Looked up from germline, CDR1 is SEHNR and CDR2 is FQNEAQ (reference sequence). V trimming: 9 bases; J trimming: 7 bases; junction bases outside the gene matches: 14. The CDR3, as DNA: TGTGCCAGAGGTTCAGCAGGGGGCGATGGGAATGAGCAGTTCTTC. This sequence encodes CARGSAGGDGNEQFF.

The chain combines TRBV7-9 with TRBJ1-3; D is uncertain. The germline gives CDR1 SEHNR, CDR2 FQNEAQ (reference sequence). This CDR3 has 16 residues. The ends were cut back, 4 bases at V and 1 base at J, with 14 bases in the middle. The CDR3 DNA is TGTGCCAGCAGCTCAGAACCCAGGTGGTCTGGAAACACCATATATTTT. Protein sequence: CASSSEPRWSGNTIYF.

The V gene is TRBV29-1, the J gene TRBJ1-2, with unresolved D. Trimming removed 4 bases at V and 3 bases at J, with 3 bases between. CDR1 SQVTM and CDR2 ANQGSEA come from the germline V gene. CDR3 length: 10 residues. The CDR3, as DNA: TGCAGCGTTGCCGACTATGGCTACACCTTC. It translates to CSVADYGYTF.

The chain recombines TRBV6-6 with TRBJ1-2; possible D gene TRBD1, 5 bases. Trimming took 8 bases from V and 4 from J, leaving 8 bases between them. This CDR3 has 11 residues. Germline V gene lookup returns CDR1 MNHNY and CDR2 SVGAGI (reference sequence). In DNA form, the CDR3 reads TGTGCCAGCTCCAGGGCCTATGGCTACACCTTC. It codes for CASSRAYGYTF.

This clone was counted once. The genes are TRBV6-6 and TRBJ1-5, with D tentatively TRBD1 (6 bases). Trimming took 6 bases from V and 1 from J, leaving 10 bases between them. Germline V gene data show CDR1 as MNHNY and CDR2 as SVGAGI (reference sequence). CDR3 size: 14 residues. This CDR3 reads CASSPTGSNQPQHF. CDR3 nucleotide sequence: TGTGCCAGCAGCCCGACAGGCAGCAATCAGCCCCAGCATTTT.

The genes are TRBV6-1 and TRBJ2-1; TRBD2 aligns across 7 bases. The CDR3 runs to 15 residues. The germline V gene has CDR1 MNHNS and CDR2 SASEGT. J gave up 1 base and V 5 bases, and 5 bases lay outside the gene matches. The CDR3 bases are TGTGCCAGCAGTTGGGCGGGAGTTTCCTACAATGAGCAGTTCTTC. Its protein is CASSWAGVSYNEQFF.

This chain connects TRBV5-1 to TRBJ2-5; D gene ambiguous. The last part of the DNA fits TRBJ2-7 better; the J call may be wrong. The CDR3 is 12 residues long. The germline V gene encodes CDR1 SGHRS and CDR2 YFSETQ. The CDR3 DNA is TGCGCCAGCAGCCCGCCCTCCTACGAGCAGTACTTC. This sequence encodes CASSPPSYEQYF.

This chain connects TRBV28 to TRBJ2-3, with 12 bases fitting TRBD2. The germline V gene has CDR1 MDHEN and CDR2 SYDVKM. The CDR3 runs to 15 residues. V shed 3 bases, J shed 5 bases, and the junction held 3 bases outside the gene matches. CDR3 loop: CASSFTSGRIDTQYF. The CDR3 coding sequence is TGTGCCAGCAGTTTTACTAGCGGGAGGATAGATACGCAGTATTTT.

The chain couples TRBV6-1 to TRBJ2-7; TRBD2 aligns across 13 bases. This CDR3 contains 17 residues. The junction had 6 bases not matched to a gene; V was cut back by 1 base and J by 3 bases. Germline V gene data show CDR1 as MNHNS and CDR2 as SASEGT. Here the CDR3 DNA reads TGTGCCAGCAGTGAAGTGGGACTAGCGGGGACTTACTACGAGCAGTACTTC. Translating gives CASSEVGLAGTYYEQYF.

The chain couples TRBV4-1 to TRBJ2-7; 10 positions agree with TRBD2. Germline CDR1 reads MGHRA; CDR2 reads YSYEKL. The CDR3 is 18 amino acids. V lost 0 bases and J lost 2; bases outside the gene matches: 10. CDR3: CASSQEPSGRSRTYEQYF. CDR3 DNA sequence: TGCGCCAGCAGCCAAGAGCCTAGCGGGAGATCGAGGACCTACGAGCAGTACTTC.

The gene calls are TRBV19 and TRBJ2-1, with 10 bases fitting TRBD2. With V trimmed by 6 bases and J by 1 base, 3 bases remained unmatched. Germline CDR1 and CDR2: LNHDA and SQIVND (reference sequence). The CDR3 has 15 amino acids. The CDR3 here is CASRWTSGSYNEQFF. CDR3 coding DNA: TGTGCCAGTAGATGGACTAGCGGTTCCTACAATGAGCAGTTCTTC.

CDR3 sequence: CASSEALRLESHAYEQYV. DNA for the CDR3: TGTGCCAGCAGTGAAGCGCTTCGGTTGGAGTCACACGCCTACGAGCAGTACGTC. The rearrangement links TRBV2 to TRBJ2-7; no clear D. CDR3 length: 18 residues. In germline, CDR1 is SNHLY, CDR2 FYNNEI. The germline V and J ends were trimmed by 0 bases and 2 bases, with 20 bases remaining between them.

The chain carries TRBV5-6 and TRBJ2-7; a possible D gene is TRBD2 (7 bases). The germline CDR1 and CDR2 sequences are SGHDT and YYEEEE. Trimming shortened V by 3 bases and J by 3 bases, and 13 bases separated the two germline ends. CDR3 length equals 14 residues. The CDR3 sequence is CASSWGASGYEQYF. For the CDR3, the DNA is TGTGCCAGCAGCTGGGGGGCTAGCGGCTACGAGCAGTACTTC.

CDR3 protein: CASSPSPDTQYF. CDR3 in DNA: TGTGCCAGTAGTCCTAGCCCAGATACGCAGTATTTT. The chain couples TRBV19 to TRBJ2-3; possibly TRBD2 for D (5 bases). Germline CDR1 reads LNHDA; CDR2 reads SQIVND (reference sequence). The CDR3 has 12 amino acids. V was pared by 5 bases and J by 4 bases, with 7 bases between. The whole variable domain, remainder taken from reference TRBV19 and TRBJ2-3, is DGGITQSPKYLFRKEGQNVTLSCEQNLNHDAMYWYRQDPGQGLRLIYYSQIVNDFQKGDIAEGYSVSREKKESFPLTVTSAQKNPTAFYLCASSPSPDTQYFGPGTRLTVL.

The chain employs TRBV4-3 and TRBJ2-1; TRBD1 agrees at 7 bases. The trim removed 4 bases at V and 2 bases at J, leaving 5 bases unmatched. The germline V gene has CDR1 LGHNA and CDR2 YSLEER. The CDR3 has 15 residues. The CDR3 coding sequence is TGCGCCAGCAGCCCGAAAAGGGGGCCCTACAATGAGCAGTTCTTC. Its translation: CASSPKRGPYNEQFF.

The chain recombines TRBV6-1 with TRBJ2-7; D may be TRBD2 (5 bases). V lost 2 bases, J lost 4 bases, and 30 bases lay in between. CDR1 and CDR2 from the germline V gene are MNHNS and SASEGT. The CDR3 runs to 20 residues. The CDR3 protein is CASSETILGSYGKAAYEQYF. DNA for the CDR3: TGTGCCAGCAGTGAAACCATTTTGGGGAGTTACGGGAAGGCCGCTTACGAGCAGTACTTC.

The gene calls are TRBV28 and TRBJ2-7, with D hard to call. Germline-derived CDR1 and CDR2 are MDHEN and SYDVKM. V was shortened by 2 bases and J by 6 bases, with 5 bases between the two germline ends. The CDR3 extends over 11 amino acids. The CDR3 coding sequence is TGTGCCAGCAGTTTAAGAGGCGAGCAGTACTTC. Amino acid sequence: CASSLRGEQYF.

V usage is TRBV19 and J usage is TRBJ2-7, with 10 positions matching TRBD1. The germline V gene has CDR1 LNHDA and CDR2 SQIVND (reference sequence). With 1 base clipped from V and 3 bases from J, the junction kept 3 bases outside the gene matches. The CDR3 sequence is 15 residues long. As DNA, the CDR3 is TGTGCCAGTAGTATAGGGACAGGGGGGATCTACGAGCAGTACTTC. Translating gives CASSIGTGGIYEQYF.